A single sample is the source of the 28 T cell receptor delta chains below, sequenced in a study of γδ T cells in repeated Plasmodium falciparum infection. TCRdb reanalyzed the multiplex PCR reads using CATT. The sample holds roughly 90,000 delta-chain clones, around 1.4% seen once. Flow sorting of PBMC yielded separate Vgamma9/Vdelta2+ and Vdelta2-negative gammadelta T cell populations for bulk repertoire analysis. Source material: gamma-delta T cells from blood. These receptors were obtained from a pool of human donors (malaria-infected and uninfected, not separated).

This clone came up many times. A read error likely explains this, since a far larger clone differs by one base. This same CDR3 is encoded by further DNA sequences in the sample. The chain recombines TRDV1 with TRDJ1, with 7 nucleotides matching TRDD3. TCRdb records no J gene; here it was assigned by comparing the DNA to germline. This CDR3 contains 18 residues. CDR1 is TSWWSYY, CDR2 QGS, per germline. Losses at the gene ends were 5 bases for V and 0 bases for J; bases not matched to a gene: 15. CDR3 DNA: TGTGCTCTTGGGCCGGAAGGCCTGGCTGGGGGTTACACCGATAAACTCATCTTT. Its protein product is CALGPEGLAGGYTDKLIF.

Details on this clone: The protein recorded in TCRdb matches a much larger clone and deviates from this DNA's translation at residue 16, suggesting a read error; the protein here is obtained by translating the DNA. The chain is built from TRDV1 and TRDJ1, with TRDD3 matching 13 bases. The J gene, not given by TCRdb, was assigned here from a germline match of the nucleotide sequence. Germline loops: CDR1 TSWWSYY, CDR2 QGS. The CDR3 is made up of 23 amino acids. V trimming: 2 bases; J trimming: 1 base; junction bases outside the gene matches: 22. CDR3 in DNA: TGTGCTCTTGGGGAATGGACTGTCCTACCCGGTACTGGGGGATACGAGTCCACCGATAAACTCATCTTT. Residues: CALGEWTVLPGTGGYESTDKLIF.

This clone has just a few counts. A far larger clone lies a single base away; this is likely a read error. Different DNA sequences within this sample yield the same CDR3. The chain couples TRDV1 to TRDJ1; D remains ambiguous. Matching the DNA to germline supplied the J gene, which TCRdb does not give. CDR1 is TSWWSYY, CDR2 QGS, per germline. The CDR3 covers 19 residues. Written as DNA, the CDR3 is TGTGCTCTTGGGGAAGGCAGTGCCGCCCGGCCTAGGGACACCGACAAACTCATCTTT. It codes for CALGEGSAARPRDTDKLIF.

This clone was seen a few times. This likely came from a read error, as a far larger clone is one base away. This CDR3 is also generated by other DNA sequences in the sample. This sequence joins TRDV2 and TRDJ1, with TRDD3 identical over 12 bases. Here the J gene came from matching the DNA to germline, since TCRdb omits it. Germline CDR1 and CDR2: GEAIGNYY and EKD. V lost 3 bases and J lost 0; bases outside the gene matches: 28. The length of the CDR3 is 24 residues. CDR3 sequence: CACDPLTSVLGDTSLSTYTDKLIF. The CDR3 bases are TGTGCCTGTGACCCTCTCACTTCAGTACTGGGGGATACTTCTCTTTCCACGTACACCGATAAACTCATCTTT.

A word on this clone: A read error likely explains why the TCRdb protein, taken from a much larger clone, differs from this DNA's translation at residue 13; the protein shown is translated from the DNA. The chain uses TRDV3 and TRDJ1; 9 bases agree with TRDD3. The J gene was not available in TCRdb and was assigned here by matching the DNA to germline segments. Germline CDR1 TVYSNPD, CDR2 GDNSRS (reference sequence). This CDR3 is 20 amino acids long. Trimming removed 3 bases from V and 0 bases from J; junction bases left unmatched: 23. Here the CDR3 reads CAFAYLAHYGGYRYTDKLIF. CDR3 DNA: TGTGCCTTCGCCTACCTTGCCCATTACGGGGGATACCGGTACACCGATAAACTCATCTTT. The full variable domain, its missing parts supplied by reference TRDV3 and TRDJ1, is CDKVTQSSPDQTVASGSEVVLLCTYDTVYSNPDLFWYRIRPDYSFQFVFYGDNSRSEGADFTQGRFSVKHILTQKAFHLVISPVRTEDSATYYCAFAYLAHYGGYRYTDKLIFGKGTRVTVEP.

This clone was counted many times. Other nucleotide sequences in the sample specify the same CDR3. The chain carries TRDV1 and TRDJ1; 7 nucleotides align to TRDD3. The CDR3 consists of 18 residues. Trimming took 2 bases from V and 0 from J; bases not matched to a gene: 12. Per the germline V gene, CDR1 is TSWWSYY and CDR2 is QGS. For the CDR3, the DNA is TGTGCTCTTGGGGAATGCTCTACTGGGGAATCGTACACCGATAAACTCATCTTT. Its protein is CALGECSTGESYTDKLIF.

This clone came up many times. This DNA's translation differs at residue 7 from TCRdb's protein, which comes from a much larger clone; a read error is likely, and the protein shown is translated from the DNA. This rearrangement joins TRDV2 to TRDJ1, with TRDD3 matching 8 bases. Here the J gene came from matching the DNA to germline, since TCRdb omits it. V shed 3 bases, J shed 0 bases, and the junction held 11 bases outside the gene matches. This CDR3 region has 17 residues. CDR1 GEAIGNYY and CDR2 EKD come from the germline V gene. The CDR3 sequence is CACDSLPGDKNTDKLIF. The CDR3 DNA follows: TGTGCCTGTGACTCCTTACCGGGGGATAAGAACACCGATAAACTCATCTTT.

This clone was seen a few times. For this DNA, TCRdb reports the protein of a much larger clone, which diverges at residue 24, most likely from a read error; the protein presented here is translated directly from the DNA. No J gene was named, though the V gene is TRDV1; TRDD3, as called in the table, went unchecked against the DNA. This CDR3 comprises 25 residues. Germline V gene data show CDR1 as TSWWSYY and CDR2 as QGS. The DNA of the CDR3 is TGTGCTCTTGGGGAACGGGTCGGGACCTACCTTTTAGGAGGTCCTACTACCCTACTGGGACTTAAACTCACCTTT. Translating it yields CALGERVGTYLLGGPTTLLGLKLTF.

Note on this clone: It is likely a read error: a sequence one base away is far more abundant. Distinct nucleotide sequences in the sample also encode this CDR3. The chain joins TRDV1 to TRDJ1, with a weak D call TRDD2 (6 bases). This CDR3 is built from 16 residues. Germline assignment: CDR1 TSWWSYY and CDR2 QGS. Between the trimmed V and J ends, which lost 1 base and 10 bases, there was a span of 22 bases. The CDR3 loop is CALGERAPTVFFGLIF. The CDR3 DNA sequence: TGTGCTCTTGGGGAACGGGCTCCTACTGTTTTCTTCGGACTCATCTTT.

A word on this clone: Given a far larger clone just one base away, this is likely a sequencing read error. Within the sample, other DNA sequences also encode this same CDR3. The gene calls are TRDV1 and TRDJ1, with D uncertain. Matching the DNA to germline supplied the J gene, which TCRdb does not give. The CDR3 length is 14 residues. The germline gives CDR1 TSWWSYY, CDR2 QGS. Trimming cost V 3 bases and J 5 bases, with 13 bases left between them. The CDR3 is CALGDLTSADKLIF. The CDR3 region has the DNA TGTGCTCTTGGGGATTTAACCAGTGCTGATAAACTCATCTTT.

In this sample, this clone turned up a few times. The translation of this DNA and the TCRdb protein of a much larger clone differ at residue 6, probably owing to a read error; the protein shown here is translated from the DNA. CDR3 in DNA: TGTGCTCTTGGGGACTGCCACCGCCCTACGTACGATTGGACGGGCGCCACCAATAAACTCATCTTT. It specifies CALGDCHRPTYDWTGATNKLIF. This sequence joins TRDV1 and TRDJ1, with D maybe TRDD2 (5 bases). CDR3 length: 22 amino acids. Germline loops: CDR1 TSWWSYY, CDR2 QGS.

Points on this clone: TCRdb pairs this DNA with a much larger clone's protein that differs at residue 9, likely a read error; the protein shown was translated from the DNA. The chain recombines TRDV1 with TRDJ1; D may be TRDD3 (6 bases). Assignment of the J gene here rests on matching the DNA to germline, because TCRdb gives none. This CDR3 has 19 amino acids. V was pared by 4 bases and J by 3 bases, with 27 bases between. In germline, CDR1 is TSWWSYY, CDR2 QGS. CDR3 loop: CALGGWYWRIPGPSDKLIF. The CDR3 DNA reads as TGTGCTCTTGGGGGATGGTACTGGAGGATACCCGGCCCGTCCGATAAACTCATCTTT.

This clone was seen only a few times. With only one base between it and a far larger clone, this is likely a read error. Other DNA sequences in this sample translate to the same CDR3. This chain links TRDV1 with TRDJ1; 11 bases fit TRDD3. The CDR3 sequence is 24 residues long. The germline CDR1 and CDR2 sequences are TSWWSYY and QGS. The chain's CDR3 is CALGELRSYLLRTGGYIHTDKLIF. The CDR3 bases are TGTGCTCTTGGGGAACTCAGATCCTACCTCCTTCGTACTGGGGGATATATCCACACCGATAAACTAATCTTT.

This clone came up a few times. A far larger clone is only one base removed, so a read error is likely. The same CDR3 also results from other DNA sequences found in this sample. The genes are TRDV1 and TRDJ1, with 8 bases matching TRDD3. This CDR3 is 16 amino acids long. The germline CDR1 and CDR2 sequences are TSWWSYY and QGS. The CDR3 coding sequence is TGTGCTCTTGGGGAATTTGGGGGATCCTACACCGATAAGCTCATCTTT. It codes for CALGEFGGSYTDKLIF.

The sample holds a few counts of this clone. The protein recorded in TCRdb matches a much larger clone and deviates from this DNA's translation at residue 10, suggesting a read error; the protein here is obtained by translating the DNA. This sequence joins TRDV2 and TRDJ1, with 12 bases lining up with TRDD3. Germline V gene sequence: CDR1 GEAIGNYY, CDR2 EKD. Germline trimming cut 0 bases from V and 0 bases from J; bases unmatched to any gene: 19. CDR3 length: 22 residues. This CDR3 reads CACDTVPVILLGDTLYTDKLIF. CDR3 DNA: TGTGCCTGTGACACCGTGCCCGTGATTTTACTGGGGGATACTCTGTACACCGATAAACTCATCTTT.

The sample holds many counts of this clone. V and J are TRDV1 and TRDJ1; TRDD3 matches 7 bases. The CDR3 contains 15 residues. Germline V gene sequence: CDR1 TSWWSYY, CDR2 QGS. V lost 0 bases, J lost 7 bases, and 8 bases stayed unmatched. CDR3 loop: CALGELSLYWGKLIF. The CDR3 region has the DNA TGTGCTCTTGGGGAACTGAGCCTCTACTGGGGTAAACTCATCTTT.

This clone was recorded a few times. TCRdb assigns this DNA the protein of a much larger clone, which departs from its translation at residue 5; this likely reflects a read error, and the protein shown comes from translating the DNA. The CDR3 sequence: CAFTSLRRRSIWGILLEYTDKLIF. In nucleotides, the CDR3 is TGTGCCTTTACCTCCCTACGCCGTCGCTCAATCTGGGGGATACTTCTTGAGTACACCGATAAACTCATCTTT. This chain connects TRDV3 to TRDJ1; 11 bases fit TRDD3. The J gene is not listed in TCRdb, so it was assigned here from a DNA match to germline. The junction had 31 bases not matched to a gene; V was cut back by 1 base and J by 0 bases. The V gene's germline CDR1 is TVYSNPD and CDR2 GDNSRS (reference sequence). The CDR3 spans 24 residues.

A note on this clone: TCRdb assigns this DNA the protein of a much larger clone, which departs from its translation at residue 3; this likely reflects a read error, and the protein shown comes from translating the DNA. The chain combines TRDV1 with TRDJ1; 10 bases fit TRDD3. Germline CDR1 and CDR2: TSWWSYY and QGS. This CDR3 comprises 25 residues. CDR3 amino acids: CAFGEPAFLTRGGVLGDPNTDKLIF. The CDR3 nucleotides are TGTGCTTTTGGGGAACCGGCCTTCCTAACCCGGGGGGGAGTACTGGGGGATCCGAACACCGATAAACTCATCTTT.

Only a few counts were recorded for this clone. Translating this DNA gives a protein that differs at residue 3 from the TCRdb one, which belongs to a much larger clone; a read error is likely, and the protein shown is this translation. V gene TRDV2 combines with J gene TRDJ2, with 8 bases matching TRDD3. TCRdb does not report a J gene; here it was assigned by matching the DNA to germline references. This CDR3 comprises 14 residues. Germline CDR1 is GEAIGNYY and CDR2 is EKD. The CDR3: CASDTVGDTAQLFF. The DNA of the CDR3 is TGTGCCAGTGACACCGTGGGGGATACAGCACAACTCTTCTTT.

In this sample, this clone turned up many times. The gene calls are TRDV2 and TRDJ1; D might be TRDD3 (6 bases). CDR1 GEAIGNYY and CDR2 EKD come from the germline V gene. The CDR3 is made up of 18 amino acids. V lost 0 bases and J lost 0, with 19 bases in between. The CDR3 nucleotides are TGTGCCTGTGACACCAATGGCTGGGGCCCCAAGTACACCGATAAACTCATCTTT. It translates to CACDTNGWGPKYTDKLIF.

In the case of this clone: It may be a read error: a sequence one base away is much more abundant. CDR3: CALGELGLPHWGIPRIDKLIF. In DNA form, the CDR3 reads TGTGCTCTTGGGGAACTCGGCCTTCCTCACTGGGGGATTCCGAGGATCGATAAACTCATCTTT. The rearrangement links TRDV1 to TRDJ1, with 10 bases aligning to TRDD3. The V and J ends lost 0 bases and 4 bases, in that order; junction bases with no gene match: 20. There are 21 residues in the CDR3. From germline, CDR1 is TSWWSYY and CDR2 QGS.

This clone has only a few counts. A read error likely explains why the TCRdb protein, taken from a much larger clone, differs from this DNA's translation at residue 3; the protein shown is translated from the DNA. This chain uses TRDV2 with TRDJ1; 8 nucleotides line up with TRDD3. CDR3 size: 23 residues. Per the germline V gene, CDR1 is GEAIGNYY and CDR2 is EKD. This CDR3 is CARDTLPTPGGRGRPTNTDKLIF. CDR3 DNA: TGTGCCCGTGACACCCTCCCGACTCCTGGGGGACGCGGCCGGCCGACCAACACCGATAAACTCATCTTT.

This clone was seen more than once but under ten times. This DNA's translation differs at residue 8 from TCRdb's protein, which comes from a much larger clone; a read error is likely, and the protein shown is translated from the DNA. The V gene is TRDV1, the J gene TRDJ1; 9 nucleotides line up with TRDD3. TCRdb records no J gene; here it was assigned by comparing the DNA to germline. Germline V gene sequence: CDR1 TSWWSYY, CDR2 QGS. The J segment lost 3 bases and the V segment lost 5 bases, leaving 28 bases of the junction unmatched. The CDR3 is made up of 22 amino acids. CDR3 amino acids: CALGPGPPLPPYWGTQSDKLIF. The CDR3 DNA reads TGTGCTCTTGGGCCTGGTCCACCCCTTCCTCCGTACTGGGGGACCCAGTCCGATAAACTCATCTTT.

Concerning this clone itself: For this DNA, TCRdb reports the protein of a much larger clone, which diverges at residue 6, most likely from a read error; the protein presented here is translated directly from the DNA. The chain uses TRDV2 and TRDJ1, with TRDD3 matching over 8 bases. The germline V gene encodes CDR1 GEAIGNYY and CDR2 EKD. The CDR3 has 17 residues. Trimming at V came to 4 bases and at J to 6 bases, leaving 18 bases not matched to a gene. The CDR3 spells CACEQVSGGRPMNKLIF. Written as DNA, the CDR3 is TGTGCCTGTGAACAAGTGTCTGGGGGACGCCCTATGAATAAACTCATCTTT.

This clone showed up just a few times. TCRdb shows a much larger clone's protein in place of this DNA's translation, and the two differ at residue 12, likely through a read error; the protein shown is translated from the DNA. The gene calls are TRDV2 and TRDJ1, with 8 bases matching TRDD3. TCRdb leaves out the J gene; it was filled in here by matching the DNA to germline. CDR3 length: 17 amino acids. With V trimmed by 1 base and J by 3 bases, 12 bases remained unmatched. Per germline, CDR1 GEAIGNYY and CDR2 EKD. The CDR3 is CACDTLGGDKYADKLIF. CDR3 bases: TGTGCCTGTGACACTTTAGGGGGGGATAAGTACGCCGATAAACTCATCTTT.

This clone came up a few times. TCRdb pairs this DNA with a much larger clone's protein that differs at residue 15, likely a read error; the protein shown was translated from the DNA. The CDR3 DNA is TGTGCCTGTGACACTCGTACTGGGGATCGAACCGATAAACTCACCTTT. This encodes CACDTRTGDRTDKLTF. The J segment was not called; the V segment is TRDV2; TRDD3, the table's D call, lacks a check against the DNA. The CDR3 runs 16 residues. The germline gives CDR1 GEAIGNYY, CDR2 EKD.

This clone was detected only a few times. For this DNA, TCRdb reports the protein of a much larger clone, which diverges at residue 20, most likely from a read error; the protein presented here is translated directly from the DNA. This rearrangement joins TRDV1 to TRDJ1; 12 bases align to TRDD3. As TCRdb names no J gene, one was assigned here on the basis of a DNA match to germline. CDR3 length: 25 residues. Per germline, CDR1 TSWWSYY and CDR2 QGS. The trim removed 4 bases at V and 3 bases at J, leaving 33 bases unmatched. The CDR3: CALGGTHGSNYWGIPPSLYADKLIF. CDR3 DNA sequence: TGTGCTCTTGGGGGTACCCACGGGAGCAACTACTGGGGGATACCCCCATCCTTGTACGCCGATAAACTCATCTTT.

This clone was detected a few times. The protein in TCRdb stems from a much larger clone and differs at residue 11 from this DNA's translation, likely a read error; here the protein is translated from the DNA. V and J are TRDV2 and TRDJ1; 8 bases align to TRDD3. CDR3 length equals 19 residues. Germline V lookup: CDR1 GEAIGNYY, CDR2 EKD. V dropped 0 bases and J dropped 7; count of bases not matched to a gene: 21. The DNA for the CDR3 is TGTGCCTGTGACACCGATCAAGGGATACGCGTGGGGGATGCCGGTAAACTCATCTTT. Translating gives CACDTDQGIRVGDAGKLIF.